This TCR beta chain was identified in a study of a mutant IDH1 vaccine in newly diagnosed glioma. Looking at the study overall: Treated patients showed a male proportion of roughly 60%, a female proportion of 37.5%, and a mean age of around 40 years. The earlier regimen, radiotherapy, temozolomide, or both, was most often both. Findings and caveats of the study: Vaccine-induced responses were seen in under 95% of patients, spanning several MHC alleles.

A remark on this clone: The antigen remains unidentified.

The CDR3 consists of 15 residues. CDR1 is LNHDA, CDR2 SQIVND, per germline (reference sequence). Trimming at V came to 3 bases and at J to 2 bases, leaving 5 bases not matched to a gene. Described time point: week 23, last vaccination. In the vaccine, a single dose held 300 ug of the mutant IDH1 20-mer peptide, along with topical imiquimod. The table came from immunoSEQ multiplex PCR; TCRdb's copy has only in-frame clones and leaves some out. The sample holds 60,000 to 85,000 clones; approximately 85% are singletons and the top ten take approximately 0.8%. The sequence was collected from a woman aged 50 to 60 with glioma. Material: PBMCs, obtained from a glioma patient whose treatment included an IDH1 peptide vaccine. The genes are TRBV19 and TRBJ2-5; 8 nucleotides match TRBD2. Here the CDR3 reads CASSIGLAGQETQYF. The CDR3 DNA is TGTGCCAGTAGTATTGGATTAGCGGGACAAGAGACCCAGTACTTC. Filled out from reference TRBV19 and TRBJ2-5, the complete variable domain reads DGGITQSPKYLFRKEGQNVTLSCEQNLNHDAMYWYRQDPGQGLRLIYYSQIVNDFQKGDIAEGYSVSREKKESFPLTVTSAQKNPTAFYLCASSIGLAGQETQYFGPGTRLLVL.